A single sample is the source of the 23 T cell receptor beta chains below, sequenced in a study of T cell clonality in common variable immunodeficiency (dated by TCRdb to 2015 to 2017). The library was produced with the immunoSEQ multiplex PCR assay. This is the immuneACCESS table as TCRdb keeps it, with only in-frame sequences that have V and J called. A part of the clones is gone; compared with another copy, unresolved V genes explain less than half, and the rest is unexplained. There are about 47,000 clones in this sample, and none of them is a singleton. The ten largest clones add up to more than 2% of the sample. Sequenced sample: peripheral blood mononuclear cells. The receptors derive from a person between 18 and 75 years old in good health.

This clone was recorded at least ten times. The read terminates 3 residues ahead of where the CDR3 ends, so the germline J gene completes it. V gene TRBV19 combines with J gene TRBJ2-5; D is ambiguous. Germline-derived CDR1 and CDR2 are LNHDA and SQIVND (reference sequence). V lost 5 bases, J lost 5 bases, and 12 bases lay in between. This CDR3 spans 13 amino acids. CDR3 DNA (partial): TGTGCCAGTAGTGTAGGGTGGGCGGAGACC. Translated: CASSVGWAET. The complete CDR3 protein is CASSVGWAETQYF.

This clone was counted ten times or more. From the germline J gene comes the end of the CDR3, since the read stops 3 residues before it. This chain connects TRBV3-1 (or the pseudogene TRBV3-2) to TRBJ1-4, with 7 bases that match TRBD1. This CDR3 is built from 15 residues. Germline-derived CDR1 and CDR2 are LGHDT and YNNKEL (reference sequence). Trimming cost V 3 bases and J 4 bases; bases outside gene matches: 5. CDR3 loop: CASSHTTGSNEKLFF. The part of the CDR3 DNA that was read is TGTGCCAGCAGCCATACGACAGGGAGTAATGAAAAA.

This clone was found many times. Coverage ceases 3 residues before the CDR3 finishes, and the germline J gene fills in the end. V is TRBV6-2 or TRBV6-3 and J is TRBJ2-7; 8 bases fit TRBD1. The length of the CDR3 is 14 residues. Germline lookup yields CDR1 MNHEY and CDR2 SVGEGT. The junction had 6 bases not matched to a gene; V was cut back by 5 bases and J by 3 bases. The sequenced CDR3 bases are TGTGCCAGCAGTCGCCGGACAGGGCTCTACGAG. Translating gives CASSRRTGLYE. The complete CDR3 protein is CASSRRTGLYEQYF.

In its sample, this clone was seen many times. The missing CDR3 end, 3 residues past where the read stops, is filled in from the germline J gene. The V and J genes are TRBV5-1 and TRBJ2-3, with 8 nucleotides matching TRBD1. From germline, CDR1 is SGHRS and CDR2 YFSETQ. The CDR3 covers 15 residues. J was trimmed by 4 bases and V by 1 base; bases with no gene match: 5. The DNA read from the CDR3 is TGCGCCAGCAGCTTGACAGGGGGTATGGCAGATACG. Amino acids: CASSLTGGMADT. The entire CDR3 protein is CASSLTGGMADTQYF.

Ten or more counts support this clone. Read coverage stops 3 residues before the CDR3 terminus; the germline J gene supplies the remainder. The chain uses TRBV5-6 and TRBJ2-5; 7 positions agree with TRBD1. Germline lookup yields CDR1 SGHDT and CDR2 YYEEEE. V lost 3 bases and J lost 4; bases outside the gene matches: 9. The CDR3 is 15 residues long. The CDR3 sequence: CASSYGQELGETQYF. The sequenced CDR3 bases are TGTGCCAGCAGCTATGGACAGGAGTTGGGAGAGACC.

This clone was detected many times. The CDR3 end lies 3 residues beyond the end of the read and is filled in from the germline J gene. The same CDR3 can be traced to other DNA sequences in this sample. The J gene is TRBJ2-7, the V gene TRBV5-1; 11 bases are a match to TRBD1. Germline V gives CDR1 SGHRS, CDR2 YFSETQ. The CDR3 sequence is 14 residues long. The V gene end was trimmed by 0 bases and the J gene end by 5 bases; junction bases not matched to a gene: 1. CDR3 sequence reads: CASSLGTGGHEQYF. CDR3 DNA (partial): TGCGCCAGCAGCTTGGGGACAGGGGGCCACGAG. Looking up the rest from reference TRBV5-1 and TRBJ2-7 gives the full variable domain: KAGVTQTPRYLIKTRGQQVTLSCSPISGHRSVSWYQQTPGQGLQFLFEYFSETQRNKGNFPGRFSGRQFSNSRSEMNVSTLELGDSALYLCASSLGTGGHEQYFGPGTRLTVT.

This clone was seen ten or more times. One end of the junction does not line up with germline, which may come from a read error. CDR3 amino acids: CASSPGRANTGELFF. The sequenced CDR3 bases are TGTGCTAGCAGCCCCGGTAGGGCGAACACCGGGGAG. The rearrangement links TRBV7-7 to TRBJ2-2; D ambiguous. The read gets to within 3 residues of the CDR3 end, and the germline J gene fills in the rest. CDR1 is SSHAT and CDR2 is FNYEAQ in the germline V gene (reference sequence). The CDR3 spans 15 residues.

This clone was found many times. The read ends 3 residues shy of where the CDR3 ends; the end is completed using the germline J gene. The chain employs TRBV7-3 and TRBJ2-7; 10 positions agree with TRBD2. The CDR3 spans 14 residues. Germline assignment: CDR1 SGHTA and CDR2 FQGTGA. With 5 bases clipped from V and 6 bases from J, the junction kept 7 bases outside the gene matches. CDR3 amino acids: CASSAGTSVGEQYF. CDR3 DNA (partial): TGTGCCAGCAGCGCCGGGACTAGCGTTGGCGAG.

Worth noting for this clone: The CDR3 is cut off 3 residues early in the read; its end comes from the germline J gene. This chain links TRBV7-3 with TRBJ2-2, with TRBD2 matching 7 bases. The CDR3 loop spans 17 amino acids. CDR1 and CDR2 from the germline V gene are SGHTA and FQGTGA. V shed 4 bases, J shed 6 bases, and the junction held 14 bases outside the gene matches. The CDR3 loop reads CASSSGGGSFSAGELFF. The sequenced CDR3 bases are TGTGCCAGCAGCTCCGGCGGGGGATCCTTTTCCGCCGGGGAG.

This clone showed up just a few times. The sequenced fragment ends 3 residues before the CDR3 boundary, so the rest is inferred from the germline J gene. The rearrangement links TRBV27 to TRBJ2-7; 7 bases fit TRBD1. Germline CDR1 is MNHEY and CDR2 is SMNVEV (reference sequence). V dropped 6 bases and J dropped 2; count of bases not matched to a gene: 4. This CDR3 has 13 amino acids. The CDR3 DNA, read in part, is TGTGCCAGCAGGCGACAGGGAACCTACGAG. Translation: CASRRQGTYE. The whole CDR3 sequence is CASRRQGTYEQYF.

This clone was picked up many times. The missing CDR3 end, 3 residues past where the read stops, is filled in from the germline J gene. The chain carries TRBV29-1 and TRBJ1-2; D might be TRBD1 (5 bases). The CDR3 consists of 17 residues. V lost 1 base and J lost 4, with 22 bases in between. Germline assignment: CDR1 SQVTM and CDR2 ANQGSEA. The part of the CDR3 DNA that was read is TGCAGCGTTGAAGGTGACTTAGGGGACTTTTTCTCCTATGGC. Protein sequence: CSVEGDLGDFFSYG. The full CDR3 protein is CSVEGDLGDFFSYGYTF.

In its sample, this clone was seen a few times. The CDR3 is cut off 3 residues early in the read; its end comes from the germline J gene. This chain links TRBV30 with TRBJ2-3, with 7 bases identical to TRBD2. The germline V gene encodes CDR1 GTSNPN and CDR2 SVGIG (reference sequence). The CDR3 contains 13 residues. The DNA read from the CDR3 is TGTGCCTGGAGTGTGGGAGGGGTTCAGCCG. Amino acids: CAWSVGGVQP. The whole CDR3 is CAWSVGGVQPQYF.

This clone was observed a few times. The part of the CDR3 DNA that was read is TGCGCCAGCATGTTGGTAGCGGGGGTTGAGACC. Translation: CASMLVAGVET. The complete CDR3 sequence is CASMLVAGVETQYF. V is TRBV10-2 and J is TRBJ2-5; 9 positions agree with TRBD2. The sequence runs out 3 residues before the end of the CDR3; the remainder is reconstructed from the germline J gene. V dropped 7 bases and J dropped 5; count of bases not matched to a gene: 8. CDR3 size: 14 residues. CDR1 is WSHSY and CDR2 is SAAADI in the germline V gene.

This clone was observed at least ten times. CDR3 region: CASSLGSPPNYGYTF. The CDR3 bases that were read are TGTGCCAGCAGTCTAGGATCCCCGCCTAACTATGGC. The chain links TRBV2 to TRBJ1-2; no definite D call. The DNA ends 3 residues before the CDR3 does, and the rest of the CDR3 is filled in from the germline J gene. Looked up from germline, CDR1 is SNHLY and CDR2 is FYNNEI. The CDR3 extends over 15 amino acids. V was trimmed by 5 bases and J by 0 bases, leaving 13 bases between them.

This clone was seen repeatedly, ten times or more. The read stops 3 residues short of the end of the CDR3; the missing end is completed from the germline J gene. The genes are TRBV18 and TRBJ2-2, with D hard to call. The germline V gene encodes CDR1 KGHSH and CDR2 LQKENI. This CDR3 has 13 amino acids. V lost 5 bases and J lost 6, with 10 bases in between. The DNA read from the CDR3 is TGTGCCAGCTCATCTTCGTCCCCCGGGGAG. Translating it yields CASSSSSPGE. The full CDR3 reads CASSSSSPGELFF.

At least ten counts were recorded for this clone. The read ends 3 residues shy of where the CDR3 ends; the end is completed using the germline J gene. V gene TRBV20-1 combines with J gene TRBJ2-5; 9 bases are a match to TRBD2. Losses at the gene ends were 1 base for V and 2 bases for J; bases not matched to a gene: 5. CDR3 size: 15 residues. Germline V gives CDR1 DFQATT, CDR2 SNEGSKA (reference sequence). The sequenced part of the CDR3 DNA is TGCAGTGCTAGAGGTGTAGCGGGAGTACAAGAGACC. Residues: CSARGVAGVQET. The whole CDR3 is CSARGVAGVQETQYF.

At least ten counts were recorded for this clone. Sequencing ends 3 residues short of the CDR3 end; the germline J gene provides the rest. V is TRBV5-1 and J is TRBJ2-3; 9 nucleotides line up with TRBD2. The CDR3 is 16 residues long. With V trimmed by 5 bases and J by 3 bases, 10 bases remained unmatched. From germline, CDR1 is SGHRS and CDR2 YFSETQ. CDR3 sequence: CASSSRGGLATDTQYF. The part of the CDR3 DNA that was read is TGCGCCAGCAGTTCGCGGGGGGGACTAGCAACAGATACG.

This clone was seen ten or more times. The DNA ends 3 residues before the CDR3 does, and the rest of the CDR3 is filled in from the germline J gene. The rearrangement links TRBV19 to TRBJ2-7; a possible D gene is TRBD1 (6 bases). The CDR3 spans 15 residues. CDR1 is LNHDA, CDR2 SQIVND, per germline (reference sequence). The V gene lost 3 bases and the J gene lost 3 bases, with 15 bases spanning the gap. The CDR3 DNA, read in part, is TGTGCCAGTAGTATTAACAGGGTGGCATACTACGAG. Translation gives CASSINRVAYYE. The CDR3 in full is CASSINRVAYYEQYF.

Notes on this clone: The read finishes 3 residues shy of the CDR3 end, and the germline J gene is used to complete it. This rearrangement joins TRBV2 to TRBJ2-5; 8 bases are a match to TRBD2. CDR1 and CDR2 from the germline V gene are SNHLY and FYNNEI. This CDR3 region has 17 residues. Trimming at V came to 10 bases and at J to 4 bases, leaving 20 bases not matched to a gene. CDR3 bases read: TGTGCCATCCTTACCGGCGGGGTAGCGGGACTGCGAGAGACC. Protein: CAILTGGVAGLRET. The whole CDR3 is CAILTGGVAGLRETQYF.

The sample holds many counts of this clone. The read terminates 3 residues ahead of where the CDR3 ends, so the germline J gene completes it. The chain employs TRBV19 and TRBJ2-1, with 8 bases identical to TRBD1. This CDR3 region has 13 residues. The V and J ends lost 8 bases and 6 bases, in that order; junction bases with no gene match: 6. CDR1 is LNHDA and CDR2 is SQIVND in the germline V gene (reference sequence). The CDR3 reads CASGQGTVNEQFF. CDR3 DNA (partial): TGTGCCAGTGGACAGGGTACGGTCAATGAG.

In this sample, this clone turned up many times. The read comes to an end 3 residues before the CDR3 does, leaving the germline J gene to fill in the end. The V gene is TRBV5-1, the J gene TRBJ2-3; 9 bases line up with TRBD2. Trimming at V came to 4 bases and at J to 1 base, leaving 7 bases not matched to a gene. CDR1 is SGHRS and CDR2 is YFSETQ in the germline V gene. This CDR3 contains 16 residues. The CDR3 DNA, read in part, is TGCGCCAGCAGCCTCGGACTAGCGCACCGCACAGATACG. Translated, it gives CASSLGLAHRTDT. The entire CDR3 protein reads CASSLGLAHRTDTQYF.

This clone was seen many times. The read gets to within 3 residues of the CDR3 end, and the germline J gene fills in the rest. The chain recombines TRBV7-9 with TRBJ1-2; D perhaps matches TRBD1 (5 bases). There are 14 residues in the CDR3. Germline V gene data show CDR1 as SEHNR and CDR2 as FQNEAQ (reference sequence). V lost 1 base to trimming and J lost 3 bases, with 9 bases between them. The CDR3 DNA, read in part, is TGTGCCAGCAGCTTAGTAGGCAGGGACTATGGC. Translated, it gives CASSLVGRDYG. The full CDR3 sequence reads CASSLVGRDYGYTF.

This clone has just a few counts. Read sequence stops 3 residues before the CDR3 end, and the germline J gene provides the missing end. This rearrangement joins TRBV5-1 to TRBJ2-3; 11 bases map to TRBD2. Germline CDR1 reads SGHRS; CDR2 reads YFSETQ. The CDR3 length is 16 residues. V was pared by 4 bases and J by 0 bases, with 4 bases of the junction left unmatched. Partial CDR3 DNA: TGCGCCAGCAGCCCGGGACTAGCGGAAAGCACAGATACG. Translating it yields CASSPGLAESTDT. The whole CDR3 region reads CASSPGLAESTDTQYF.